This passage covers 3 T cell receptor beta chains from one sample sequenced in a study of blood T cells in healthy people across ages. A second PCR of about 7 to 12 cycles used a sample-barcoded 5' primer and a J-beta primer mix. From the 5' RACE reads, TCRdb called clonotypes with MiXCR, one entry per CDR3 protein. The sample carries about 2 million distinct CDR3 sequences, less than 50% recorded once. The source material was blood. These receptors were taken from a woman aged 40 to 50 in good health.

The chain joins TRBV12-3 or TRBV12-4 to TRBJ1-2; a possible D gene is TRBD1 (5 bases). The V end lost 3 bases, the J end lost 0 bases, and 8 bases lay between the germline ends. There are 14 residues in the CDR3. The DNA of the CDR3 is TGTGCCAGCAGTTTCAGGGTAACTAACTATGGCTACACCTTC. Its translation is CASSFRVTNYGYTF.

The chain is built from TRBV25-1 and TRBJ1-2, with D unclear. Germline V CDR1 and CDR2: MGHDK, SYGVNS. Trimming pared 1 base from V and 3 bases from J, leaving 15 bases between. The CDR3 extends over 16 amino acids. CDR3 in DNA: TGTGCCAGCAGTGAATTCGATAGCAGCAGTTACTATGGCTACACCTTC. Encoded protein: CASSEFDSSSYYGYTF.

This clonotype has only a few counts. The chain links TRBV27 to TRBJ2-7; D perhaps matches TRBD1 (6 bases). CDR3 length equals 14 residues. Looked up from germline, CDR1 is MNHEY and CDR2 is SMNVEV (reference sequence). The V and J ends lost 5 bases and 5 bases respectively, with 16 bases between them. CDR3 sequence reads: CASSPRGSPHEQYF. In nucleotides, the CDR3 is TGTGCCAGCAGTCCCAGGGGATCCCCTCACGAGCAGTACTTC.